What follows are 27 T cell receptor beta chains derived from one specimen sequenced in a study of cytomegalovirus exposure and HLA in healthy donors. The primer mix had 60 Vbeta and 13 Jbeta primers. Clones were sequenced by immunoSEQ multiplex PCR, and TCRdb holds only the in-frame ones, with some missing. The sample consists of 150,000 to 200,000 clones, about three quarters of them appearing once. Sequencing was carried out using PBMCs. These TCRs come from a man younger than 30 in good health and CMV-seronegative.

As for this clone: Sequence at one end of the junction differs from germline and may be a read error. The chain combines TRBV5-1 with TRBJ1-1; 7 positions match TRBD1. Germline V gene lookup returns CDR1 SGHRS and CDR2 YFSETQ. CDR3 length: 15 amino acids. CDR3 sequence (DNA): TGCGCCAGCAGATTGGGACAGAACAGGAACACTGAAGCTTTCTTT. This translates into CASRLGQNRNTEAFF. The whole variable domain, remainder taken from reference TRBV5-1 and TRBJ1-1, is KAGVTQTPRYLIKTRGQQVTLSCSPISGHRSVSWYQQTPGQGLQFLFEYFSETQRNKGNFPGRFSGRQFSNSRSEMNVSTLELGDSALYLCASRLGQNRNTEAFFGQGTRLTVV.

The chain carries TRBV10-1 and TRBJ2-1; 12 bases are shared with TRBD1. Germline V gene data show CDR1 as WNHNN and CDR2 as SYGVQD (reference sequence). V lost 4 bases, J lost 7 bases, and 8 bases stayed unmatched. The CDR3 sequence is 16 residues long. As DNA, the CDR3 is TGCGCCAGCAGTGGGGGGGGACAGGGGGCCTTGAATGAGCAGTTCTTC. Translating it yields CASSGGGQGALNEQFF.

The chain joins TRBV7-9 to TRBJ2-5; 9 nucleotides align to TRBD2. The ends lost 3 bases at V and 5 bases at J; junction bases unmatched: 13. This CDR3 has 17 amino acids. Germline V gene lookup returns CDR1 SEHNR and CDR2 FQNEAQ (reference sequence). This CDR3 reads CASSLVLAGPMGETQYF. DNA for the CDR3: TGTGCCAGCAGCTTGGTCCTAGCGGGGCCAATGGGGGAGACCCAGTACTTC.

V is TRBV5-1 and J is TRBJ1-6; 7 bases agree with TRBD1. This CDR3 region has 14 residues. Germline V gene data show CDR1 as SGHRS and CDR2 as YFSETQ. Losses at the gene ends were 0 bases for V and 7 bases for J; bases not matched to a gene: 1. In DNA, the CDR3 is TGCGCCAGCAGCTTGGACAGGGGAAATTCACCCCTCCACTTT. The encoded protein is CASSLDRGNSPLHF.

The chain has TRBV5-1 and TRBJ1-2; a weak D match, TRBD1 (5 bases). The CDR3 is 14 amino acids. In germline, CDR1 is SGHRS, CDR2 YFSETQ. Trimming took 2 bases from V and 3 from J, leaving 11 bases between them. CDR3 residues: CASSFSGYDYGYTF. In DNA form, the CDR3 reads TGCGCCAGCAGCTTCTCAGGGTACGACTATGGCTACACCTTC.

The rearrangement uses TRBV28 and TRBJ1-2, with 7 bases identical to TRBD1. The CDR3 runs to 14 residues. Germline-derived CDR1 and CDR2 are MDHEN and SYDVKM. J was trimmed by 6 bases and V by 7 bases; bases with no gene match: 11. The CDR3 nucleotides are TGTGCCAGCACCCCAGGCGGGACAGCCCATGGCTACACCTTC. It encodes CASTPGGTAHGYTF.

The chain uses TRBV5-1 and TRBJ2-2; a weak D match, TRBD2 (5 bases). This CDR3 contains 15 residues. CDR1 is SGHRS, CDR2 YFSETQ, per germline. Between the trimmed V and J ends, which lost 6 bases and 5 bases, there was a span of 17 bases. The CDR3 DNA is TGCGCCAGCACCCCACGTAGAGGGAAGACCGGGGAGCTGTTTTTT. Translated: CASTPRRGKTGELFF.

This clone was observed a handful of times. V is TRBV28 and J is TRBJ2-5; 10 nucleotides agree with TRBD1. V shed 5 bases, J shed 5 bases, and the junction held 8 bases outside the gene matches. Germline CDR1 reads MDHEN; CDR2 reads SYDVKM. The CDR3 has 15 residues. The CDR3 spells CASSPDRGREETQYF. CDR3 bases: TGTGCCAGCAGTCCCGACAGGGGGCGAGAGGAGACCCAGTACTTC.

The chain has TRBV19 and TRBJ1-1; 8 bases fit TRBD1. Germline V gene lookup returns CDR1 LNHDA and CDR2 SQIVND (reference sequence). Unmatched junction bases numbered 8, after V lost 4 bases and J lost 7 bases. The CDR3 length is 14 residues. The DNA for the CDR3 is TGTGCCAGTAGTACCTTAGGACAGGGCGGTGAAGCTTTCTTT. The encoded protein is CASSTLGQGGEAFF.

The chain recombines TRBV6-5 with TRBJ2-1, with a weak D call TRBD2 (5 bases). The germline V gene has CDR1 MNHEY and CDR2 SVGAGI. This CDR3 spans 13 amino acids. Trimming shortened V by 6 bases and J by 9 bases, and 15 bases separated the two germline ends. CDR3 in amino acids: CASREHSVPEQFF. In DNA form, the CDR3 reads TGTGCCAGCAGGGAGCATAGCGTTCCTGAGCAGTTCTTC.

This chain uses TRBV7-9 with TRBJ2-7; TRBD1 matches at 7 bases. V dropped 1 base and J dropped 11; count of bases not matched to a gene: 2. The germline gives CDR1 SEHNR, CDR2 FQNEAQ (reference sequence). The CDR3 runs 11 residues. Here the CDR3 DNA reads TGTGCCAGCAGCTTAGGGGGACAGAAGTACTTC. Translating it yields CASSLGGQKYF.

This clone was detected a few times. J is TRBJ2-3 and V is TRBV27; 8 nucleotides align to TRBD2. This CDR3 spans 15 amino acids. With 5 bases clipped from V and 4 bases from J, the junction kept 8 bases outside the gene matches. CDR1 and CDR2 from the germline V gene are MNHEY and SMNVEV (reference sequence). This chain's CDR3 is CASSPPGLGPDTQYF. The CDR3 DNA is TGTGCCAGCAGTCCGCCGGGACTAGGGCCAGATACGCAGTATTTT.

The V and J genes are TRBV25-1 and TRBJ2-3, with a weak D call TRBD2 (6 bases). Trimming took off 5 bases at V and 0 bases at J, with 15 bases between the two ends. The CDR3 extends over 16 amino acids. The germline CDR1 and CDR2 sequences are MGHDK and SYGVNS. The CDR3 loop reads CASSPVAETSTDTQYF. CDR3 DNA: TGTGCCAGCAGTCCCGTAGCGGAGACTAGCACAGATACGCAGTATTTT.

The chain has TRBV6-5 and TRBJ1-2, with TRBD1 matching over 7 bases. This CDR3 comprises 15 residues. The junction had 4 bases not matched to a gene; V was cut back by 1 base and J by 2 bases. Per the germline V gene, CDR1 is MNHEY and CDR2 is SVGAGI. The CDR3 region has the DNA TGTGCCAGCAGTTACTTGGACAGGCGAAACTATGGCTACACCTTC. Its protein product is CASSYLDRRNYGYTF.

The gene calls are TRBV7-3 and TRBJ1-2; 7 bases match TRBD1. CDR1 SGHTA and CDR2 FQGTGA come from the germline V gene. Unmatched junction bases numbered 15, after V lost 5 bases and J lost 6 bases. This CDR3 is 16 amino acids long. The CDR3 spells CASSPGKVQGLNGYTF. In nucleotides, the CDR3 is TGTGCCAGCAGCCCAGGGAAAGTACAGGGGCTGAATGGCTACACCTTC.

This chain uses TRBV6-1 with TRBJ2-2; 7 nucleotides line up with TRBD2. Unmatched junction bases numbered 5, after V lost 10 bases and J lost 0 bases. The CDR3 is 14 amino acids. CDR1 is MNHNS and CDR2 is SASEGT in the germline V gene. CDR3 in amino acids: CATTSASNTGELFF. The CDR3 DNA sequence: TGTGCCACCACTAGCGCCTCGAACACCGGGGAGCTGTTTTTT.

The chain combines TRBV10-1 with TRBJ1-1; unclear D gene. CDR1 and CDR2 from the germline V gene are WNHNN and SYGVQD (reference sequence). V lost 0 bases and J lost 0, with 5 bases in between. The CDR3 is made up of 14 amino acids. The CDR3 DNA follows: TGCGCCAGCAGTGAGTCCCGGGTGAACACTGAAGCTTTCTTT. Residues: CASSESRVNTEAFF.

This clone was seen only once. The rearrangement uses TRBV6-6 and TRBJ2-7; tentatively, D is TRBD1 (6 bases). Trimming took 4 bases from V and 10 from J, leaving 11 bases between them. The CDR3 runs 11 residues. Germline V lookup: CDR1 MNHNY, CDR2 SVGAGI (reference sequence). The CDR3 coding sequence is TGTGCCAGCAGTTTGGACAGCCAACAGTACTTC. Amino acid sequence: CASSLDSQQYF.

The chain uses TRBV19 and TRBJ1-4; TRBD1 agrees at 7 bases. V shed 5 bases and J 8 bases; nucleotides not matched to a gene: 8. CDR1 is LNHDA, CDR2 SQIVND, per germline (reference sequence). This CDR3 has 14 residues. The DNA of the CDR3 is TGTGCCAGTAGTTTCAGGGGGGAAGGCGAAAAACTGTTTTTT. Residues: CASSFRGEGEKLFF. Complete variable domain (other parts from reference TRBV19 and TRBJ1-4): DGGITQSPKYLFRKEGQNVTLSCEQNLNHDAMYWYRQDPGQGLRLIYYSQIVNDFQKGDIAEGYSVSREKKESFPLTVTSAQKNPTAFYLCASSFRGEGEKLFFGSGTQLSVL.

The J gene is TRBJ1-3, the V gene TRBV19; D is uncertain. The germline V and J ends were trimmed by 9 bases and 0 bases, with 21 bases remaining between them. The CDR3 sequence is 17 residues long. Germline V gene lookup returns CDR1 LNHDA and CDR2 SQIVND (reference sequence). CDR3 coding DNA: TGTGCCAGCAGTCGTGGTAGGGAGTCTACCTCTGGAAACACCATATATTTT. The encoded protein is CASSRGRESTSGNTIYF.

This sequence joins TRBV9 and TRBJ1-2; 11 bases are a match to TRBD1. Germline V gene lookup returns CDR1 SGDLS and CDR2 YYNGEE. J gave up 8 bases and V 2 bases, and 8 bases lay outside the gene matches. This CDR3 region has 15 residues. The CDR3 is CASSVMDRGHLGYTF. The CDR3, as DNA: TGTGCCAGCAGCGTGATGGACAGGGGGCATTTGGGCTACACCTTC.

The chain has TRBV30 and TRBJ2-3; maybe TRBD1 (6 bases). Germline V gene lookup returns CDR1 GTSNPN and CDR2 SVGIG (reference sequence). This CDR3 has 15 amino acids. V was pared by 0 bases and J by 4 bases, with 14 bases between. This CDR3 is CAWSVLQGVPDTQYF. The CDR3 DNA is TGTGCCTGGAGTGTCTTACAGGGAGTTCCAGATACGCAGTATTTT.

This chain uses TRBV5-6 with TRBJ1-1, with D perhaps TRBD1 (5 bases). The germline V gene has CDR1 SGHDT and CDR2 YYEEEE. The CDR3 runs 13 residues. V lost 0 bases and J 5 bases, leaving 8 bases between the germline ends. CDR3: CASSLGGRTEAFF. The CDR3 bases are TGTGCCAGCAGCTTGGGGGGCAGGACTGAAGCTTTCTTT.

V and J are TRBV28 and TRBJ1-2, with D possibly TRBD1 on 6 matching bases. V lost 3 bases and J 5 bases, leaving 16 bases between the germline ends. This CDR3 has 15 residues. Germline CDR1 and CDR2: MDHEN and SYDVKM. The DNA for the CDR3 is TGTGCCAGCAGTTTGGCCACAGGGATTCGTTATGGCTACACCTTC. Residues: CASSLATGIRYGYTF.

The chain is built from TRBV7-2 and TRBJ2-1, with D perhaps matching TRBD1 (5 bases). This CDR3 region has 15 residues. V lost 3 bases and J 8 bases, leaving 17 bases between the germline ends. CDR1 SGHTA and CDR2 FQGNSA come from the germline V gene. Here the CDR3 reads CASSLSRTARDEQFF. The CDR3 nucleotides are TGTGCCAGCAGCTTGTCCAGGACGGCCAGGGATGAGCAGTTCTTC.

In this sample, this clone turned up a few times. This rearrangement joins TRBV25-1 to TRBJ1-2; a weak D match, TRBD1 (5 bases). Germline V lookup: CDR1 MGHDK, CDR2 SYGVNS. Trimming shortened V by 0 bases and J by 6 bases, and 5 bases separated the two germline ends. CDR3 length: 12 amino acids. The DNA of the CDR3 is TGTGCCAGCAGTGAATACAGGGATGGCTACACCTTC. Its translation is CASSEYRDGYTF.

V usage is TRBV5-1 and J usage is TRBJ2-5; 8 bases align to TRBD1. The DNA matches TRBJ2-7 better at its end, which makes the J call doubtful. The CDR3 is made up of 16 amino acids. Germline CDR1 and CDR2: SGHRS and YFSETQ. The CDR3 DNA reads TGCGCCAGCAGCTTGGGGGGCCAGGGGGCGAGCCGCGAGCAGTACTTC. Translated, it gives CASSLGGQGASREQYF.